What follows are 9 T cell receptor beta chains derived from one specimen sequenced in a study of CD8+ T cells in alopecia areata. Treatment: oral pan-JAK inhibitor, 5-10 mg twice daily. As the sequencing template, cDNA was produced by extracting RNA and reverse transcribing it. Clones were read by immunoSEQ multiplex PCR, and TCRdb kept only the in-frame ones, dropping some. This table has over 100,000 clones, around 56% appearing once. Sequenced here: CD4+ T cells sorted from blood, sampled at week 4, from a patient treated with tofacitinib. The receptors shown here come from a human donor with alopecia areata.

As regards this clone: Other nucleotide sequences in the sample specify the same CDR3. V and J are TRBV30 and TRBJ1-5; the D is unclear. CDR3 length: 13 amino acids. Trimming cost V 0 bases and J 5 bases, with 8 bases left between them. Germline values: CDR1 GTSNPN, CDR2 SVGIG (reference sequence). The CDR3 nucleotides are TGTGCCTGGAGTGTAGGGAGGGATCAGCCCCAGCATTTT. Translating it yields CAWSVGRDQPQHF.

V usage is TRBV7-6 and J usage is TRBJ1-1; 7 bases match TRBD1. CDR1 is SGHVS, CDR2 FNYEAQ, per germline. With 5 bases clipped from V and 6 bases from J, the junction kept 6 bases outside the gene matches. The CDR3 is 13 amino acids. The CDR3: CASSIQGTSEAFF. CDR3 nucleotides: TGTGCCAGCAGCATACAGGGGACTTCTGAAGCTTTCTTT.

V and J are TRBV15 and TRBJ2-7, with a possible D match to TRBD2 (5 bases). V dropped 3 bases and J dropped 7 bases, with 19 bases sitting between them. The CDR3 loop spans 15 amino acids. Per germline, CDR1 LNHNV and CDR2 YYDKDF (reference sequence). The CDR3 protein is CATSRTLNYGVEQYF. For the CDR3, the DNA is TGTGCCACCAGCAGGACCCTAAATTACGGGGTGGAGCAGTACTTC. Full variable domain (outside the CDR3, taken from reference TRBV15 and TRBJ2-7): DAMVIQNPRYQVTQFGKPVTLSCSQTLNHNVMYWYQQKSSQAPKLLFHYYDKDFNNEADTPDNFQSRRPNTSFCFLDIRSPGLGDTAMYLCATSRTLNYGVEQYFGPGTRLTVT.

V usage is TRBV6-4 and J usage is TRBJ1-1; no definite D call. The CDR3 runs 13 residues. Trimming cost V 2 bases and J 1 base, with 5 bases left between them. Germline V gives CDR1 MRHNA, CDR2 SNTAGT. The CDR3 region is CASSDSKNTEAFF. The CDR3 coding sequence is TGTGCCAGCAGTGACAGCAAGAACACTGAAGCTTTCTTT.

This clone is a singleton in its sample. The rearrangement links TRBV2 to TRBJ2-2; D might be TRBD2 (6 bases). Germline CDR1 and CDR2: SNHLY and FYNNEI. Trimming cost V 8 bases and J 2 bases, with 12 bases left between them. The CDR3 has 14 residues. CDR3 nucleotides: TGTGCCAGCGGGGGGAGGACAAACACCGGGGAGCTGTTTTTT. Translated, it gives CASGGRTNTGELFF.

The chain has TRBV29-1 and TRBJ1-1; D remains ambiguous. CDR1 SQVTM and CDR2 ANQGSEA come from the germline V gene. The CDR3 is made up of 11 amino acids. Trimming removed 0 bases from V and 9 bases from J, with 8 bases in between. The CDR3 loop reads CSVEDPGKAFF. CDR3 nucleotide sequence: TGCAGCGTTGAAGATCCCGGGAAAGCTTTCTTT.

The chain joins TRBV5-6 to TRBJ1-5; unclear D gene. The CDR3 covers 14 residues. With 4 bases removed from V and 2 bases from J, the gap between germline ends came to 10 bases. The germline CDR1 and CDR2 sequences are SGHDT and YYEEEE. The CDR3 sequence: CASSRVAGNQPQHF. As DNA, the CDR3 is TGTGCCAGCAGCCGCGTGGCTGGCAATCAGCCCCAGCATTTT.

The chain links TRBV7-2 to TRBJ1-2; TRBD1 agrees at 7 bases. V lost 5 bases and J lost 7; bases outside the gene matches: 10. Germline V CDR1 and CDR2: SGHTA, FQGNSA. CDR3 length: 14 residues. The CDR3 protein is CASSLPDRVGGYTF. The CDR3 region has the DNA TGTGCCAGCAGCCTACCAGACAGGGTGGGTGGCTACACCTTC.

This clone was found a few times. This chain joins TRBV2 and TRBJ1-5, with D unresolved. V was trimmed by 6 bases and J by 0 bases, leaving 12 bases between them. CDR3 length: 15 amino acids. CDR1 is SNHLY, CDR2 FYNNEI, per germline. DNA for the CDR3: TGTGCCAGCAGCGAAAGGGCAGTTAGCAATCAGCCCCAGCATTTT. Amino acids: CASSERAVSNQPQHF.